These T cell receptor beta chains were read from a single sample in a study of blood T cell repertoires in COVID-19. The data were produced by immunoSEQ multiplex PCR, yet TCRdb's version contains in-frame clones alone and is incomplete. The profile shows 150,000 to 200,000 clones, just over 90% of them singletons. The sample was peripheral blood. The receptors were gathered from a woman in her fifties or sixties with COVID-19, enrolled during active disease. Both conserved end residues are part of each CDR3. The order of the fields is clone size, D gene, V gene, J gene, CDR3 protein, CDR3 DNA. D genes are given only for firm matches. Size is omitted from some rows. Given values are once, few, many or a class for expanded clones.

NA,TRBD1,TRBV28,TRBJ1-5,CASSARQGLRNQPQHF,TGTGCCAGCAGTGCCCGACAGGGTCTACGCAATCAGCCCCAGCATTTT
NA,NA,TRBV4-3,TRBJ2-7,CASSQEAPGHYFYEQYF,TGCGCCAGCAGCCAAGAGGCCCCGGGACACTATTTCTACGAGCAGTACTTC
NA,TRBD1,TRBV11-3,TRBJ2-2,CASSSRTGEGTGELFF,TGTGCCAGCAGCTCCCGGACAGGGGAGGGGACCGGGGAGCTGTTTTTT
NA,NA,TRBV3-1/TRBV3-2,TRBJ2-1,CASSQEGNLVLGRYNEQFF,TGTGCCAGCAGCCAAGAAGGAAATCTGGTCTTGGGGAGGTACAATGAGCAGTTCTTC
NA,NA,TRBV6-5,TRBJ1-5,CASSYLSDRGNQPQHF,TGTGCCAGCAGTTATCTGTCGGACAGAGGCAATCAGCCCCAGCATTTT
NA,NA,TRBV12-3/TRBV12-4,TRBJ1-6,CASSPRGNSPLHF,TGTGCCAGCAGCCCTAGAGGGAATTCACCCCTCCACTTT
NA,TRBD1,TRBV6-6,TRBJ2-7,CASDRGYEQYF,TGTGCCAGCGACAGGGGTTACGAGCAGTACTTC
NA,NA,TRBV7-2,TRBJ2-7,CASSLERQGNEQYF,TGTGCCAGCAGCTTAGAGCGCCAGGGGAACGAGCAGTACTTC
NA,TRBD1,TRBV5-8,TRBJ1-3,CASRRRGDENTIYF,TGTGCCAGCAGGCGCAGGGGGGATGAAAACACCATATATTTT
NA,TRBD1,TRBV30,TRBJ1-1,CAWNRGEDTEAFF,TGTGCCTGGAACAGGGGTGAGGACACTGAAGCTTTCTTT
NA,NA,TRBV7-6,TRBJ2-2,CASSLFAQGNTGELFF,TGTGCCAGCAGCTTATTCGCACAGGGAAACACCGGGGAGCTGTTTTTT
NA,NA,TRBV9,TRBJ1-1,CASSAAGGLSTEAFF,TGTGCCAGCAGCGCCGCCGGGGGGTTGAGCACTGAAGCTTTCTTT
NA,TRBD1,TRBV29-1,TRBJ2-7,CSVEGGDRGLNEQYF,TGCAGCGTTGAGGGCGGGGACAGGGGGCTTAACGAGCAGTACTTC
NA,NA,TRBV15,TRBJ2-1,CATSIKTSYNEQFF,TGTGCCACCAGCATCAAGACTAGCTACAATGAGCAGTTCTTC
NA,NA,TRBV11-2,TRBJ2-2,CASSLGGQHTGELFF,TGTGCCAGCAGCCTCGGGGGACAGCACACCGGGGAGCTGTTTTTT
NA,TRBD1,TRBV9,TRBJ2-7,CVSSGRDSSYEQYF,TGTGTCAGCAGCGGCCGGGACAGCTCCTACGAGCAGTACTTC
NA,NA,TRBV10-3,TRBJ1-6,CAIKNTSSYNSPLHF,TGTGCCATCAAGAATACTAGCTCCTATAATTCACCCCTCCACTTT
NA,NA,TRBV9,TRBJ1-2,CASSARQAGGYTF,TGTGCCAGCAGCGCCCGGCAGGCTGGTGGCTACACCTTC
NA,NA,TRBV7-9,TRBJ2-1,CASSLWGKAAYNEQFF,TGTGCCAGCAGCTTATGGGGCAAAGCAGCCTACAATGAGCAGTTCTTC
NA,NA,TRBV10-3,TRBJ2-5,CAIGPGVAAETQYF,TGTGCCATCGGTCCGGGTGTTGCTGCAGAGACCCAGTACTTC
NA,TRBD1,TRBV19,TRBJ2-1,CASSATGGRNEQFF,TGTGCCAGTAGTGCCACAGGGGGTAGGAATGAGCAGTTCTTC
NA,TRBD2,TRBV7-8,TRBJ2-1,CASSGLAGASINEQFF,TGTGCCAGCAGCGGACTAGCGGGGGCCTCGATCAATGAGCAGTTCTTC
NA,TRBD1,TRBV2,TRBJ1-2,CASTGQGSGYTF,TGTGCCAGCACGGGACAGGGAAGTGGCTACACCTTC
medium-sized,NA,TRBV2,TRBJ1-5,CASSRTAKNQPQHF,TGTGCCAGCAGCAGGACAGCTAAAAATCAGCCCCAGCATTTT
NA,TRBD2,TRBV6-2/TRBV6-3,TRBJ2-5,CASSRLGSSGAETQYF,TGTGCCAGCAGCCGACTGGGTTCTAGCGGTGCGGAGACCCAGTACTTC
NA,NA,TRBV6-5,TRBJ1-6,CASSYRDKNSPLHF,TGTGCCAGCAGTTATCGGGACAAAAATTCACCCCTCCACTTT
NA,NA,TRBV7-2,TRBJ1-6,CASSLGQINNSPLHF,TGTGCCAGCAGCTTAGGGCAGATCAACAATTCACCCCTCCACTTT
NA,NA,TRBV4-2,TRBJ2-7,CASSQDGSRSSYEQYF,TGTGCCAGCAGCCAAGATGGGAGTAGAAGCTCCTACGAGCAGTACTTC
NA,TRBD1,TRBV29-1,TRBJ2-7,CSVEGDRDSYEQYF,TGCAGCGTTGAGGGGGACAGGGACTCCTACGAGCAGTACTTC
NA,NA,TRBV3-1/TRBV3-2,TRBJ1-1,CASSPGLGREAFF,TGTGCCAGCAGCCCGGGGTTAGGGCGTGAAGCTTTCTTT
once,TRBD1,TRBV5-6,TRBJ2-7,CASSLGDSPSYEQYF,TGTGCCAGCAGCTTGGGGGACAGCCCCTCCTACGAGCAGTACTTC
NA,TRBD2,TRBV11-2,TRBJ2-5,CASSISGGETQYF,TGTGCCAGCAGCATCTCGGGGGGAGAGACCCAGTACTTC
NA,TRBD2,TRBV7-2,TRBJ2-3,CASSLAPLAGGGRDTQYF,TGTGCCAGCAGCTTAGCCCCCCTAGCGGGTGGCGGACGGGATACGCAGTATTTT
NA,TRBD1,TRBV18,TRBJ1-2,CASSRLGQNYGYTF,TGTGCCAGCTCACGGCTGGGACAGAATTATGGCTACACCTTC
few,NA,TRBV10-2,TRBJ2-7,CASSESRGNYLSEQYF,TGCGCCAGCAGTGAGTCTCGGGGTAATTACCTCTCCGAGCAGTACTTC
NA,NA,TRBV7-2,TRBJ1-2,CASSPGYSEGYTF,TGTGCCAGCAGCCCCGGCTATTCGGAGGGCTACACCTTC
NA,NA,TRBV6-1,TRBJ1-6,CASSERGARSPLHF,TGTGCCAGCAGTGAACGGGGGGCTAGGTCACCCCTCCACTTT
NA,NA,TRBV7-3,TRBJ1-6,CASSLDSSYNSPLHF,TGTGCCAGCAGCTTGGACAGCTCCTATAATTCACCCCTCCACTTT
NA,TRBD1,TRBV6-5,TRBJ1-4,CASSTGVPYEKLFF,TGTGCCAGCAGTACAGGGGTTCCGTATGAAAAACTGTTTTTT
NA,TRBD2,TRBV9,TRBJ2-3,CASSVPAVAGRVTDTQYF,TGTGCCAGCAGCGTACCCGCGGTAGCGGGGCGGGTCACAGATACGCAGTATTTT
NA,NA,TRBV29-1,TRBJ2-2,CSVEDTTGELFF,TGCAGCGTTGAAGATACAACCGGGGAGCTGTTTTTT
NA,TRBD2,TRBV7-2,TRBJ2-3,CASSIASGPTDTQYF,TGTGCCAGCAGCATCGCTAGCGGACCCACAGATACGCAGTATTTT
once,NA,TRBV18,TRBJ1-6,CASSPRNSPLHF,TGTGCCAGCTCACCCCGTAATTCACCCCTCCACTTT
NA,NA,TRBV4-2,TRBJ1-5,CASSQAVNQPQHF,TGTGCCAGCAGCCAAGCAGTTAATCAGCCCCAGCATTTT
NA,NA,TRBV9,TRBJ1-5,CASSADSYSNQPQHF,TGTGCCAGCAGCGCCGACAGTTATAGCAATCAGCCCCAGCATTTT
NA,NA,TRBV7-2,TRBJ1-1,CASSRGRTEAFF,TGTGCCAGCAGCCGAGGGAGAACTGAAGCTTTCTTT
NA,TRBD2,TRBV7-2,TRBJ2-7,CASSRTGGQYEQYF,TGTGCCAGCAGCCGGACGGGGGGGCAATACGAGCAGTACTTC
NA,TRBD1,TRBV27,TRBJ1-1,CASNRQGPNTEAFF,TGTGCCAGCAATAGACAGGGACCCAACACTGAAGCTTTCTTT
NA,TRBD1,TRBV27,TRBJ2-7,CASRFVYTDPGQGDEQYF,TGTGCCAGCCGATTTGTGTATACGGACCCGGGACAGGGAGACGAGCAGTACTTC
NA,NA,TRBV7-2,TRBJ2-5,CASSLLGSRGETQYF,TGTGCCAGCAGCTTATTGGGTAGTCGAGGAGAGACCCAGTACTTC
NA,NA,TRBV4-2,TRBJ1-6,CASSQFRQGNSPLHF,TGTGCCAGCAGCCAATTTCGGCAGGGGAATTCACCCCTCCACTTT
NA,NA,TRBV4-3,TRBJ1-3,CASSEGLSGNTIYF,TGCGCCAGCAGCGAGGGTCTCTCTGGAAACACCATATATTTT
once,NA,TRBV27,TRBJ1-2,CASSLLNSNGYTF,TGTGCCAGCAGTTTATTAAACAGCAATGGCTACACCTTC
NA,TRBD1,TRBV7-9,TRBJ1-4,CASSLSTSGTVDEKLFF,TGTGCCAGCAGCTTATCAACATCCGGGACAGTCGATGAAAAACTGTTTTTT
NA,TRBD2,TRBV11-3,TRBJ2-5,CASSSGLAGGETQYF,TGTGCCAGCAGCTCAGGACTAGCGGGAGGGGAGACCCAGTACTTC
once,NA,TRBV7-2,TRBJ2-6,CASSSNQVSGANVLTF,TGTGCCAGCAGCTCAAATCAGGTCTCTGGGGCCAACGTCCTGACTTTC
NA,TRBD1,TRBV27,TRBJ2-7,CASSSPGQGAYEQYF,TGTGCCAGCAGTTCGCCGGGACAGGGGGCTTACGAGCAGTACTTC